The T cell receptor (beta chain) under discussion was sequenced for a study of T-cell memory formation after mild COVID-19. Turning to the study itself: There were largely donor-specific TCR clusters. Notes on the study in general: Day 15 to 85 contracting clones showed balanced CD4/CD8; day 15 to 37 expanders favored CD4+.

In this sample, this clonotype turned up a few times. No antigen is known for it. CDR3 length: 16 residues. J was trimmed by 5 bases and V by 5 bases; bases with no gene match: 10. Looked up from germline, CDR1 is MGHRA and CDR2 is YSYEKL. TCR alpha and TCR beta cDNA libraries with sample barcodes and UMIs came from 5'RACE using constant-segment primers. TCRdb re-analysed the 5' RACE reads in MiXCR, keeping a single row per CDR3 protein. Here the sample spans under 600,000 distinct CDR3 sequences, roughly 22% being singletons. The sequencing sample was made of PBMCs or a T cell subset sorted from them (not recorded which). This clonotype was obtained from an adult woman who had mild COVID-19 (a few samples of this study predate the infection). Cell type and time point are not known. The chain joins TRBV4-1 to TRBJ2-5; TRBD1 agrees at 11 bases. The CDR3 DNA is TGCGCCAGCAGCTATGGGACAGGGGGAGTGAGGGAGACCCAGTACTTC. Residues: CASSYGTGGVRETQYF.